Below, one T cell receptor beta chain is given with its context. TCRdb's table, derived via immunoSEQ multiplex PCR, lists solely in-frame clones and lacks some. This sample has around 140,000 clones, with roughly 89% found just once. The data were taken from a study of blood T cell repertoires in COVID-19. There are 16 residues in the CDR3. J gave up 6 bases and V 2 bases, and 7 bases lay outside the gene matches. The germline V gene encodes CDR1 MDHEN and CDR2 SYDVKM. V and J are TRBV28 and TRBJ2-1; 10 bases fit TRBD1. Sample: peripheral blood. This TCR came from a woman between 50 and 59 years old with active or convalescent COVID-19. CDR3 sequence (DNA): TGTGCCAGCAGTTTAAGTTTCCGGACAGGGGGCAATGAGCAGTTCTTC. Translation: CASSLSFRTGGNEQFF.